These 10 T cell receptor beta chains were all obtained from the same sample, sequenced in a study of cytomegalovirus exposure and HLA in healthy donors. Primers included in the PCR were 60 Vbeta and 13 Jbeta primers. The data were produced by immunoSEQ multiplex PCR, yet TCRdb's version contains in-frame clones alone and is incomplete. The sample records more than 100,000 clones, around 80% being singletons. Material for sequencing was PBMCs. The receptors were gathered from a middle-aged woman in good health and CMV-seropositive.

J is TRBJ1-1 and V is TRBV7-9, with a tentative D call TRBD1 (5 bases). The V and J ends lost 3 bases and 5 bases respectively, with 16 bases between them. This CDR3 region has 15 residues. CDR1 is SEHNR and CDR2 is FQNEAQ in the germline V gene (reference sequence). CDR3 loop: CASSFGQAGSTEAFF. In DNA form, the CDR3 reads TGTGCCAGCAGCTTCGGACAAGCAGGTAGTACTGAAGCTTTCTTT.

The chain links TRBV7-4 to TRBJ1-2; 7 nucleotides match TRBD1. Trimming removed 5 bases from V and 0 bases from J; junction bases left unmatched: 6. The CDR3 consists of 15 residues. Germline V gene data show CDR1 as SGHVT and CDR2 as SQSDAQ. In nucleotides, the CDR3 is TGTGCCAGCAGCCCAGGGACAGAAGCTAACTATGGCTACACCTTC. This sequence encodes CASSPGTEANYGYTF.

This clone came up once. At one end the junction does not follow the germline gene, possibly because of a read error. The gene calls are TRBV6-1 and TRBJ2-1, with 8 bases identical to TRBD2. The germline CDR1 and CDR2 sequences are MNHNS and SASEGT. The CDR3 length is 12 residues. CDR3 DNA: TGTGCCAGCAGTGAAGTCGGGGGGGTCATGGTCTTC. Its protein product is CASSEVGGVMVF.

This chain links TRBV6-5 with TRBJ2-3; D call uncertain. V gave up 0 bases and J gave up 6 bases, with 7 bases separating them. The CDR3 totals 13 residues. Germline CDR1 MNHEY, CDR2 SVGAGI. CDR3 bases: TGTGCCAGCAGTTACTCCACCGGGGATACGCAGTATTTT. It encodes CASSYSTGDTQYF.

This chain joins TRBV27 and TRBJ2-3; no definite D call. V was clipped by 8 bases and J by 1 base, with 10 bases between them. CDR1 is MNHEY and CDR2 is SMNVEV in the germline V gene (reference sequence). This CDR3 has 13 residues. The CDR3 protein is CASGPLGTDTQYF. The CDR3 DNA follows: TGTGCCAGCGGGCCTCTCGGCACAGATACGCAGTATTTT.

The chain is built from TRBV10-3 and TRBJ1-5, with 8 bases fitting TRBD1. Unmatched junction bases numbered 11, after V lost 11 bases and J lost 2 bases. The germline V gene has CDR1 ENHRY and CDR2 SYGVKD. The CDR3 runs 15 residues. In nucleotides, the CDR3 is TGTGCCGCCCAGGGGGCTGGTAATGGCAATCAGCCCCAGCATTTT. It encodes CAAQGAGNGNQPQHF.

This clone was counted between two and nine times. The chain uses TRBV29-1 and TRBJ2-3; the match to TRBD2 covers 11 bases. The CDR3 totals 15 residues. The germline V gene has CDR1 SQVTM and CDR2 ANQGSEA. Trimming removed 1 base from V and 4 bases from J; junction bases left unmatched: 4. CDR3 in DNA: TGCAGCGTTGAAGGTAGCGGGGGGGCCGCAGATACGCAGTATTTT. Protein product: CSVEGSGGAADTQYF.

About this clone: The identical CDR3 is also encoded by other nucleotide sequences in the sample. The V and J genes are TRBV2 and TRBJ2-5; the D is unclear. Germline V gene lookup returns CDR1 SNHLY and CDR2 FYNNEI. This CDR3 has 11 amino acids. Trimming left V 3 bases short and J 4 bases short, with 3 bases between. The CDR3 DNA reads as TGTGCCAGCAGTGAGCGAGAGACCCAGTACTTC. It specifies CASSERETQYF.

The CDR3 sequence is CASSGARGLEKLFF. DNA of the CDR3: TGTGCCAGCAGTGGCGCGAGGGGACTCGAAAAACTGTTTTTT. V and J are TRBV2 and TRBJ1-4; D is perhaps TRBD1 (5 bases). The V and J ends lost 4 bases and 8 bases respectively, with 14 bases between them. Germline V gene lookup returns CDR1 SNHLY and CDR2 FYNNEI. The CDR3 has 14 amino acids.

The chain is built from TRBV7-2 and TRBJ2-3; D is possibly TRBD1 (6 bases). V was trimmed by 5 bases and J by 5 bases, leaving 11 bases between them. Germline CDR1 is SGHTA and CDR2 is FQGNSA. The CDR3 has 13 amino acids. CDR3 residues: CASSLTGKDTQYF. In nucleotides, the CDR3 is TGTGCCAGCAGCCTCACAGGGAAAGATACGCAGTATTTT.